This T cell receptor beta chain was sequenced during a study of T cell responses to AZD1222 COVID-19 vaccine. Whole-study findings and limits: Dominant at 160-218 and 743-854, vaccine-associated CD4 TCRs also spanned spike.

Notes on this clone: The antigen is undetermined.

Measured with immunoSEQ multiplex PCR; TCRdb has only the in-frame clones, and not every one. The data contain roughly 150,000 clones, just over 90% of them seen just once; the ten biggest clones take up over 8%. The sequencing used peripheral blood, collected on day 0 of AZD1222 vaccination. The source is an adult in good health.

As DNA, the CDR3 is TGTGCCAGCAGTTTTGGGGGGAACACCGAGCAGTACTTC. Translation: CASSFGGNTEQYF. V usage is TRBV27 and J usage is TRBJ2-7, with D possibly matching TRBD2 (6 bases). Trimming left V 3 bases short and J 6 bases short, with 12 bases between. This CDR3 region has 13 residues. The germline V gene has CDR1 MNHEY and CDR2 SMNVEV (reference sequence).